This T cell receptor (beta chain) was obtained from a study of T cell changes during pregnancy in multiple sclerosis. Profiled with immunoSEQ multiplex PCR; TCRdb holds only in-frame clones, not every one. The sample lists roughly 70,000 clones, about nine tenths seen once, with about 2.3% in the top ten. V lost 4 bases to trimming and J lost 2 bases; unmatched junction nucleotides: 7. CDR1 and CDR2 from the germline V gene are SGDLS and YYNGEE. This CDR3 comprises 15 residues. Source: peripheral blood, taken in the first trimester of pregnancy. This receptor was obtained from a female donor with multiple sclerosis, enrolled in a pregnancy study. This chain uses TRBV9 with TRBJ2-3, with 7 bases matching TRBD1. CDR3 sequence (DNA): TGTGCCAGCAGCTCCCCGGGACAGAACACAGATACGCAGTATTTT. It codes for CASSSPGQNTDTQYF.